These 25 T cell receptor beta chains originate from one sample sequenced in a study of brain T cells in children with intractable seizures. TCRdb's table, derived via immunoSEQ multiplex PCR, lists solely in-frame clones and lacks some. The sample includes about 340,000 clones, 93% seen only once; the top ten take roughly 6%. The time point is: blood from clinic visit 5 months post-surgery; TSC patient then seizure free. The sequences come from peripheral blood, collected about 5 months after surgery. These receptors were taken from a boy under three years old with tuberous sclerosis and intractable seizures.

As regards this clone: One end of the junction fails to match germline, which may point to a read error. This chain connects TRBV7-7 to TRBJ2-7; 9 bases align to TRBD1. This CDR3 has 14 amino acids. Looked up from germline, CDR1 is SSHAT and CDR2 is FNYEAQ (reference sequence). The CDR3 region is CASSSWGQGGEQYF. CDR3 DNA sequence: TGTGCTAGCAGCTCCTGGGGACAGGGTGGCGAGCAGTACTTC.

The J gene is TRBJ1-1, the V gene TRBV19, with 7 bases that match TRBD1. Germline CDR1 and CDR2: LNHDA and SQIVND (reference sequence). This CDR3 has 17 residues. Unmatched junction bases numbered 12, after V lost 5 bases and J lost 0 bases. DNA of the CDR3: TGTGCCAGTAGTCAGGGGGATGGGGGCAGCATGAACACTGAAGCTTTCTTT. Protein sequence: CASSQGDGGSMNTEAFF.

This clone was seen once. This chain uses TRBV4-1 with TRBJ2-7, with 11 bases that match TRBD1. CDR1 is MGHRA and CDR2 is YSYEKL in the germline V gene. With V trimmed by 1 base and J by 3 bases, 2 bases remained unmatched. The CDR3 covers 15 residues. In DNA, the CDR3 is TGCGCCAGCAGCCAAGGGACAGGGGGCCTCTACGAGCAGTACTTC. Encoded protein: CASSQGTGGLYEQYF.

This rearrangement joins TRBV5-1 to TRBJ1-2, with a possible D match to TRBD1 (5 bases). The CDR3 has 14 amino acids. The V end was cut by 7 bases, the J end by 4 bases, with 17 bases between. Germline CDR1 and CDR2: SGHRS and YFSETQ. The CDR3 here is CASRRGLSTYGYTF. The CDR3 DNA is TGCGCCAGCCGACGGGGGTTAAGTACCTATGGCTACACCTTC.

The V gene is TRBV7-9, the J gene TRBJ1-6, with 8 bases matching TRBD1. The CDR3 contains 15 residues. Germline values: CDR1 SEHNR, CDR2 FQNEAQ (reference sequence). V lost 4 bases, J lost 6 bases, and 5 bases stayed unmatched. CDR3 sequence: CASSSNRGINSPLHF. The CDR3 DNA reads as TGTGCCAGCAGCTCCAACAGGGGGATTAATTCACCCCTCCACTTT.

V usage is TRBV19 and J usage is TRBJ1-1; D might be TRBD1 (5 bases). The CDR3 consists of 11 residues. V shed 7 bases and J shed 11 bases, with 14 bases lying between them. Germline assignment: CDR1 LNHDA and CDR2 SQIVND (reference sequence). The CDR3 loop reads CASTARVDAFF. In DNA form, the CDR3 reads TGTGCCAGTACGGCCAGGGTTGACGCTTTCTTT.

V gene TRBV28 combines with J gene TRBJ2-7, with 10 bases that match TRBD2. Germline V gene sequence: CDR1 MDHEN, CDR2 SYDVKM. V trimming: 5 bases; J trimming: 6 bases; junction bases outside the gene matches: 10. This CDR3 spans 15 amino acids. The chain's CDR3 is CASSPILAGVFEQYF. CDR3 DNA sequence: TGTGCCAGCAGTCCCATTCTAGCGGGAGTCTTCGAGCAGTACTTC.

For the CDR3, the DNA is TGTGCCAGCAGGACAGCAATCGGGACAGAAGCTTTCTTT. Its translation is CASRTAIGTEAFF. This chain joins TRBV25-1 and TRBJ1-1; possibly TRBD1 for D (6 bases). CDR1 and CDR2 (germline): MGHDK, SYGVNS. The CDR3 length is 13 residues. V dropped 6 bases and J dropped 8 bases, with 16 bases sitting between them. The whole variable domain, filled in from reference TRBV25-1 and TRBJ1-1, reads EADIYQTPRYLVIGTGKKITLECSQTMGHDKMYWYQQDPGMELHLIHYSYGVNSTEKGDLSSESTVSRIRTEHFPLTLESARPSHTSQYLCASRTAIGTEAFFGQGTRLTVV.

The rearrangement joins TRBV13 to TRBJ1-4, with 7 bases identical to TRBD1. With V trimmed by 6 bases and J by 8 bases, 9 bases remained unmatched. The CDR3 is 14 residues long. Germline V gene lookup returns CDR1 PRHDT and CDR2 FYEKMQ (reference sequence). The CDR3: CASSSRGVEEKLFF. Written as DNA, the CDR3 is TGTGCCAGCAGTTCCAGGGGGGTCGAGGAAAAACTGTTTTTT.

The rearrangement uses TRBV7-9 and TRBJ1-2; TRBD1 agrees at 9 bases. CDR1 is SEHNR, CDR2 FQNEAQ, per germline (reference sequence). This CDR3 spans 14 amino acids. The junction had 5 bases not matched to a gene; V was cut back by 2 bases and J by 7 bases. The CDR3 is CASSLIQGAVGYTF. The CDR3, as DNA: TGTGCCAGCAGCTTAATACAGGGGGCGGTTGGCTACACCTTC.

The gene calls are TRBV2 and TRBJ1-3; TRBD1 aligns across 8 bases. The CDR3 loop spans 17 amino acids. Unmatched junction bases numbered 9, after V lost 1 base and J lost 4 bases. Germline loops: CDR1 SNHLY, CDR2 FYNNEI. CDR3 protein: CASSEGYGQGGGNTIYF. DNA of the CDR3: TGTGCCAGCAGTGAAGGATACGGACAGGGAGGAGGAAACACCATATATTTT.

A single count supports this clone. CDR3 sequence reads: CASRDRGANTGELFF. CDR3 coding DNA: TGTGCCAGCCGAGACAGGGGAGCGAACACCGGGGAGCTGTTTTTT. The J gene is TRBJ2-2, the V gene TRBV6-6; 8 positions agree with TRBD1. This CDR3 spans 15 amino acids. The germline V gene has CDR1 MNHNY and CDR2 SVGAGI (reference sequence). With 8 bases clipped from V and 0 bases from J, the junction kept 5 bases outside the gene matches.

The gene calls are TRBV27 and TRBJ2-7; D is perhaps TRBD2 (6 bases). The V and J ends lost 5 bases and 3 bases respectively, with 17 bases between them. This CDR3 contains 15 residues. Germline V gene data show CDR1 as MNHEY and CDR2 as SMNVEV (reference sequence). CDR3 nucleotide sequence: TGTGCCAGCAGTACCCTACTAGCAGGAGTCTACGAGCAGTACTTC. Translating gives CASSTLLAGVYEQYF.

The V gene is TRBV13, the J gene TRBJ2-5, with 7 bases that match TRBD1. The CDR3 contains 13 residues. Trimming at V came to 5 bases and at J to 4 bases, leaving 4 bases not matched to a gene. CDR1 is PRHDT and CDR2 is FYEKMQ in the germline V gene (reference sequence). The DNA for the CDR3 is TGTGCCAGCAGCCAGGGGGTGCGAGAGACCCAGTACTTC. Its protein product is CASSQGVRETQYF. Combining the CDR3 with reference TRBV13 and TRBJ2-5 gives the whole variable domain AAGVIQSPRHLIKEKRETATLKCYPIPRHDTVYWYQQGPGQDPQFLISFYEKMQSDKGSIPDRFSAQQFSDYHSELNMSSLELGDSALYFCASSQGVRETQYFGPGTRLLVL.

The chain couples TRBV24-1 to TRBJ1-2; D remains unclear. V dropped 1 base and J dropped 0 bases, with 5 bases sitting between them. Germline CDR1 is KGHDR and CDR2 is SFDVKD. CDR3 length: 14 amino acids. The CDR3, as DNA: TGTGCCACCAGTGATTTTGAAACTAACTATGGCTACACCTTC. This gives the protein CATSDFETNYGYTF.

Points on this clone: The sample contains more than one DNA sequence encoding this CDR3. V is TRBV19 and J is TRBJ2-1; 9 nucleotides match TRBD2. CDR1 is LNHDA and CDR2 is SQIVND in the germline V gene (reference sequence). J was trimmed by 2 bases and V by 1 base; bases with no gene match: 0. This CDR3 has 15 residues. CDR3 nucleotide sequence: TGTGCCAGTAGTATAGTAGCGGGAGCCTACAATGAGCAGTTCTTC. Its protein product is CASSIVAGAYNEQFF.

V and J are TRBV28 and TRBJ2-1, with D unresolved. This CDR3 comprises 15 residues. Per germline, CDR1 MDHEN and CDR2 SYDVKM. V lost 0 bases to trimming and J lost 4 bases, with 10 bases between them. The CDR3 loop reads CASSLWEKGYNEQFF. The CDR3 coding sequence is TGTGCCAGCAGTTTATGGGAGAAGGGATACAATGAGCAGTTCTTC.

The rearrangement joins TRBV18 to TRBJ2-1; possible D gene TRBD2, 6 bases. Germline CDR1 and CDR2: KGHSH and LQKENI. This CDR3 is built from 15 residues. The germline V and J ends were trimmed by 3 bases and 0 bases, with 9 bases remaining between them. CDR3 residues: CASSPGSGSYNEQFF. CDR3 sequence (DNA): TGTGCCAGCTCACCCGGGAGCGGCTCCTACAATGAGCAGTTCTTC.

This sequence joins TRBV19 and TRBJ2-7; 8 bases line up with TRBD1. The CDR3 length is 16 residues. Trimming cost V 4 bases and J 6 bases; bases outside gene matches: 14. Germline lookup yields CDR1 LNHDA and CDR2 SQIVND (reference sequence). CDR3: CASSTESGTGGGEQYF. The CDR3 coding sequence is TGTGCCAGTAGTACCGAATCCGGGACAGGCGGCGGCGAGCAGTACTTC.

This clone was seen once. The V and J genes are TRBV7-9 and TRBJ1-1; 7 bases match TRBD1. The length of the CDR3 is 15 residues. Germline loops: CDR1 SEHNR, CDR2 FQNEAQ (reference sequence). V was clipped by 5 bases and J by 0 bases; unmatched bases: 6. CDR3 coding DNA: TGTGCCAGCAGCACCCCGGACAGGATGAACACTGAAGCTTTCTTT. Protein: CASSTPDRMNTEAFF.

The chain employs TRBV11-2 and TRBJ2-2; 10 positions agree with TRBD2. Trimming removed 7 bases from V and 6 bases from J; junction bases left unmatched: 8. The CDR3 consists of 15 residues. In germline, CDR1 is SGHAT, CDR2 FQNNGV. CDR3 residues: CASMGGTSDPGELFF. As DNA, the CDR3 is TGTGCCAGCATGGGAGGGACTAGCGATCCCGGGGAGCTGTTTTTT.

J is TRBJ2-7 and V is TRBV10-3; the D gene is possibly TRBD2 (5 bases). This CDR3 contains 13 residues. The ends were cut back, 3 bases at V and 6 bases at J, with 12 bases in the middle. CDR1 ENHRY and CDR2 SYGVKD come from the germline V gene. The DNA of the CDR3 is TGTGCCATCAGTGACCGGGAAGGGTGCGAGCAGTACTTC. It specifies CAISDREGCEQYF.

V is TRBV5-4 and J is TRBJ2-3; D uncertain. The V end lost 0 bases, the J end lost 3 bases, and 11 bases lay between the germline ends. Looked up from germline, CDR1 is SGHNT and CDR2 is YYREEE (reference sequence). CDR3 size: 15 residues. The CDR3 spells CASSLVWERTDTQYF. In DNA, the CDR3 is TGTGCCAGCAGCTTGGTTTGGGAACGAACAGATACGCAGTATTTT.

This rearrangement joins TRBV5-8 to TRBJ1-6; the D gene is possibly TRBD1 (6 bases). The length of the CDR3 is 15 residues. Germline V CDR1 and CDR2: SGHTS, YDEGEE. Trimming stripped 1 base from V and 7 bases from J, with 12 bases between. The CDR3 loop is CASSLRGWKNSPLHF. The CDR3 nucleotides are TGTGCCAGCAGCTTGAGGGGGTGGAAAAATTCACCCCTCCACTTT. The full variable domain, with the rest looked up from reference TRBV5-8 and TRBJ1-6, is EAGVTQSPTHLIKTRGQQATLRCSPISGHTSVYWYQQALGLGLQFLLWYDEGEERNRGNFPPRFSGRQFPNYSSELNVNALELEDSALYLCASSLRGWKNSPLHFGNGTRLTVT.

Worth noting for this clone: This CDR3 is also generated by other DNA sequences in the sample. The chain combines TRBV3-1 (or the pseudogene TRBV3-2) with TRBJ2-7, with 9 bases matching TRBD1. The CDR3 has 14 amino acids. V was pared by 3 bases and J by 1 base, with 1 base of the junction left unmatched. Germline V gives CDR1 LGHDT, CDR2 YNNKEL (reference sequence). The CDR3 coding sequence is TGTGCCAGCAGCCAGGGACAGGGTTCCTACGAGCAGTACTTC. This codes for CASSQGQGSYEQYF.